These 6 T cell receptor beta chains were sequenced from one sample in a study of cytomegalovirus exposure and HLA in healthy donors. 13 Jbeta primers and 60 Vbeta primers were used for the PCR. Assay: immunoSEQ multiplex PCR; the TCRdb copy retains only in-frame clones and omits some. The sample shows around 100,000 clones, about 70% of them seen only once. Material: PBMCs. These receptors were collected from a woman in her thirties in good health and CMV-seronegative.

This chain connects TRBV6-5 to TRBJ2-6, with TRBD1 matching over 8 bases. Germline V lookup: CDR1 MNHEY, CDR2 SVGAGI. The J segment lost 17 bases and the V segment lost 2 bases, leaving 17 bases of the junction unmatched. The CDR3 sequence is 16 residues long. CDR3 DNA: TGTGCCAGCAGTTACGGGGGCCCCGGACAGGGAAGACTTTTGACTTTC. This codes for CASSYGGPGQGRLLTF.

The V call is TRBV7-9, the J call TRBJ1-2; 9 bases are shared with TRBD1. Trimming cost V 5 bases and J 8 bases; bases outside gene matches: 6. This CDR3 is built from 13 residues. Germline values: CDR1 SEHNR, CDR2 FQNEAQ (reference sequence). CDR3 coding DNA: TGTGCCAGCAGCGGGGGACAGGGTGGCGGCTACACCTTC. This sequence encodes CASSGGQGGGYTF.

The rearrangement joins TRBV6-1 to TRBJ1-1, with 7 bases matching TRBD1. V trimming: 2 bases; J trimming: 9 bases; junction bases outside the gene matches: 6. CDR1 is MNHNS, CDR2 SASEGT, per germline. This CDR3 has 13 residues. The DNA of the CDR3 is TGTGCCAGCAGTGAAAGACAGGGAATTCAAGCTTTCTTT. It specifies CASSERQGIQAFF.

The chain links TRBV6-1 to TRBJ2-4, with D perhaps TRBD2 (7 bases). The CDR3 loop spans 13 amino acids. Trimming removed 8 bases from V and 2 bases from J, with 10 bases in between. Germline assignment: CDR1 MNHNS and CDR2 SASEGT. CDR3 loop: CASGGASKNIQYF. The CDR3, as DNA: TGTGCCAGCGGGGGGGCTTCCAAAAACATTCAGTACTTC.

A single count supports this clone. The chain employs TRBV5-1 and TRBJ2-5; 10 positions agree with TRBD1. V shed 4 bases, J shed 5 bases, and the junction held 5 bases outside the gene matches. This CDR3 spans 14 amino acids. Germline loops: CDR1 SGHRS, CDR2 YFSETQ. The CDR3 loop reads CASSRDRGGETQYF. CDR3 bases: TGCGCCAGCAGCCGGGACAGGGGTGGGGAGACCCAGTACTTC.

CDR3 sequence (DNA): TGCGCCAGCAGCCACCGGGACAGGGTCACCGGGGAGCTGTTTTTT. Its protein product is CASSHRDRVTGELFF. This chain links TRBV4-3 with TRBJ2-2, with 9 positions matching TRBD1. V was pared by 3 bases and J by 4 bases, with 3 bases of the junction left unmatched. The CDR3 is 15 amino acids. Germline V lookup: CDR1 LGHNA, CDR2 YSLEER.